The rows below give T cell receptor beta chains drawn from one sample of a study of a mutant IDH1 vaccine in newly diagnosed glioma. These receptors have no known antigen. Here immunoSEQ multiplex PCR was the method, and the copy in TCRdb shows in-frame clones only, minus some. The sample consists of 60,000 or so clones, 80% to 85% of them appearing once. The sample here was PBMCs, taken from a glioma patient whose treatment included an IDH1 peptide vaccine. The receptors stem from a woman aged 40 to 50 with glioma. Some clones in this sample may be carry-over from other donors' samples. Each CDR3 is given with its conserved first and last residue. Fields, in order: V gene, clone size, J gene, D gene, CDR3 DNA, CDR3 protein. The D gene is left open where the match is weak. Part of the rows lack a size; the others show once, few, many or a class for expanded clones.

>TRBV2|few|TRBJ1-5|TRBD1
TGTGCCAGCAGACGGACAGGGGAACAGAATCAGCCCCAGCATTTT
CASRRTGEQNQPQHF
>TRBV6-1|-|TRBJ1-4|TRBD1
TGTGCCAGCAGTCCTCTGACAGGGTCCGATGAAAAACTGTTTTTT
CASSPLTGSDEKLFF
>TRBV19|-|TRBJ1-1|-
TGTGCCAGTAGTTACGAAGGGCTGAACACTGAAGCTTTCTTT
CASSYEGLNTEAFF
>TRBV10-1|-|TRBJ2-1|-
TGCGCCAGCAGTGTTAGTTTGCGGTACAATGAGCAGTTCTTC
CASSVSLRYNEQFF
>TRBV11-2|few|TRBJ2-7|-
TGTGCCAGCAGCTCCGCCGGGGACACCTTCTCCTACGAGCAGTACTTC
CASSSAGDTFSYEQYF
>TRBV18|-|TRBJ2-5|-
TGTGCCAGCTCACCTTACACCCAGGGCGAGACCCAGTACTTC
CASSPYTQGETQYF
>TRBV5-1|-|TRBJ2-3|-
TGCGCCAGCAGATCAGGGGATTCCGGTGGCACTCTTGGGAGCACAGATACGCAGTATTTT
CASRSGDSGGTLGSTDTQYF
>TRBV2|-|TRBJ2-7|TRBD2
TGTGCCAGCATTAGACTAGCCCACGAGCAGTACTTC
CASIRLAHEQYF
>TRBV18|-|TRBJ1-5|TRBD1
TGTGCCAGCTCACCACTGACAGGGGACGGTCAGCCCCAGCATTTT
CASSPLTGDGQPQHF
>TRBV2|-|TRBJ2-3|-
TGTGCCAGCCTCCGATTGGGCTTGGGCACGGATACGCAGTATTTT
CASLRLGLGTDTQYF
>TRBV19|-|TRBJ2-7|-
TGTGCCAGTAGTTCCAGGGTTTGGGGGCTATACGAGCAGTACTTC
CASSSRVWGLYEQYF
>TRBV18|once|TRBJ1-3|TRBD1
TGTGCCAGCTCGGCCGGGACAGCCCGCTCTGGAAACACCATATATTTT
CASSAGTARSGNTIYF
>TRBV18|-|TRBJ2-7|-
TGTGCCAGCTCCCCGCCGTCGGGGTCCTACGAGCAGTACTTC
CASSPPSGSYEQYF
>TRBV7-3|-|TRBJ2-7|-
TGTGCCAGCAGCTTACACCCGGGGCCCTACGAGCAGTACTTC
CASSLHPGPYEQYF
>TRBV11-1|-|TRBJ1-1|-
TGTGCCAGCAGTAAAAAGCGGGGAACGACTGAAGCTTTCTTT
CASSKKRGTTEAFF
>TRBV4-3|-|TRBJ2-7|-
TGCGCCAGCAGGCTACCTGGAGGGGCCTCGGAGTACGAGCAGTACTTC
CASRLPGGASEYEQYF
>TRBV7-9|few|TRBJ1-3|-
TGTGCCAGCACCCCGGGGGTCCTCGACTCTGGAAACACCATATATTTT
CASTPGVLDSGNTIYF
>TRBV6-6|many|TRBJ1-4|TRBD1
TGTGCCAGCAGCTCACAGGGGGCAACTAATGAAAAACTGTTTTTT
CASSSQGATNEKLFF
>TRBV2|-|TRBJ2-5|TRBD2
TGTGCCAGCAGTGGGCGGCGGGGGGCTGAAGAGACCCAGTACTTC
CASSGRRGAEETQYF
>TRBV7-9|-|TRBJ1-4|-
TGTGCCAGCAGCGACCGGGACGGATTTGAAAAACTGTTTTTT
CASSDRDGFEKLFF
>TRBV5-6|few|TRBJ2-2|TRBD2
TGTGCCAGCAGCGAGTTTGCGGGGGGCCAAGTCGACGGGGAGCTGTTTTTT
CASSEFAGGQVDGELFF
>TRBV5-4|-|TRBJ1-6|TRBD1
TGTGCCAGCAGCTTGGCTACACCCGACAGGGACAGGGCACCCCTCCACTTT
CASSLATPDRDRAPLHF
>TRBV5-6|once|TRBJ2-3|-
TGTGCCAGCAGCTTCTCACTTTGGACAGAAAGCACAGATACGCAGTATTTT
CASSFSLWTESTDTQYF
>TRBV6-5|-|TRBJ1-2|-
TGTGCCAGCACCTCCCCGACGGAAGACTATGGCTACACCTTC
CASTSPTEDYGYTF
>TRBV21-1|-|TRBJ2-2|-
TGTGCCAGCAGCAAAGCGTACCCCACCGGGGAGCTGTTTTTT
CASSKAYPTGELFF
>TRBV19|-|TRBJ1-5|-
TGTGCCAGTAGTATGACTGTTGGAGGCGGTAGCAATCAGCCCCAGCATTTT
CASSMTVGGGSNQPQHF
>TRBV5-8|-|TRBJ2-7|-
TGTGCCAGCAGCTTGGGGGGTCGGCAGTACTTC
CASSLGGRQYF
>TRBV7-9|-|TRBJ2-2|TRBD1
TGTGCCAGCAGCTTAGAACAGGGGGCCACCGGGGAGCTGTTTTTT
CASSLEQGATGELFF
>TRBV4-3|-|TRBJ2-3|TRBD1
TGCGCCAGCAGCCAGTCAGGGGGTTCATTAGATACGCAGTATTTT
CASSQSGGSLDTQYF